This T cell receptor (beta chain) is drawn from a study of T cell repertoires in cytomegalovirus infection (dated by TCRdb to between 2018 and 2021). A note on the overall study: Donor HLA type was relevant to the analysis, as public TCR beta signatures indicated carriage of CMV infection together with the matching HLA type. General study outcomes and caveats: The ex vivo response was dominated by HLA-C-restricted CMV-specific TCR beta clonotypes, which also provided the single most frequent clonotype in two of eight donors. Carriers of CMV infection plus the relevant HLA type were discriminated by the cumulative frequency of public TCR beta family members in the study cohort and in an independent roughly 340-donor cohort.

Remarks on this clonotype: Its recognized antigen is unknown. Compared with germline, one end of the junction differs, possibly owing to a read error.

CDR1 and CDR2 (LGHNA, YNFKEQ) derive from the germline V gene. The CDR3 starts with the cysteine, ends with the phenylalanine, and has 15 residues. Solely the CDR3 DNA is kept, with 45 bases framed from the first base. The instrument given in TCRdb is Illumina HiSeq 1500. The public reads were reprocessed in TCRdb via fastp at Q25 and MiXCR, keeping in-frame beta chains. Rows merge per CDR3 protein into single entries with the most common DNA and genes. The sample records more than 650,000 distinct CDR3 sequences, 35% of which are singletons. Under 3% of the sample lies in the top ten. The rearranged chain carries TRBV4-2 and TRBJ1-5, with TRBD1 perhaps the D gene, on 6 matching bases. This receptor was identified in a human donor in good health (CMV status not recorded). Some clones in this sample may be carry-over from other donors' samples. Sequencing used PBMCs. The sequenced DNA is TGTGCCAGCAGACAAGAGGGGGGCAGGAGGAGCCTCCAGCTTTTT. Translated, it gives CASRQEGGRRSLQLF.